The next 20 T cell receptor beta chains were all read from a single sample in a study of spatial heterogeneity in lung cancer. The study, taken as a whole, reports: Within tumors, counts of expanded alpha and beta TCRs tracked tumor mutation counts.

TCRdb analysed the 5' RACE reads with MiXCR anew, one entry per CDR3 protein. The data show about 24,000 distinct CDR3 sequences, with 8% to 10% seen just once and around 7.3% held by the top ten. Sample time point: sample taken at primary tumor resection. No antigen has been assigned to these receptors. The material was lung tumor tissue, obtained at surgery. The source of these receptors is a male donor with early-stage non-small cell lung cancer.

This clonotype was recorded many times. The CDR3 sequence: CASSPLTSLSDTGELFF. The CDR3, as DNA: TGTGCCAGCAGTCCCCTTACGTCCCTGTCGGACACCGGGGAGCTGTTTTTT. The chain combines TRBV28 with TRBJ2-2, with D unclear. This CDR3 spans 17 amino acids. Germline V gene sequence: CDR1 MDHEN, CDR2 SYDVKM. The V and J ends lost 5 bases and 3 bases respectively, with 19 bases between them.

This clonotype appeared many times. CDR3 nucleotides: TGTGCCATCAGTGAAGGGGACGTAGTTGGAAACACCATATATTTT. Its translation is CAISEGDVVGNTIYF. The gene calls are TRBV10-3 and TRBJ1-3; TRBD1 might be the D (5 bases). Trimming shortened V by 3 bases and J by 3 bases, and 12 bases separated the two germline ends. Germline loops: CDR1 ENHRY, CDR2 SYGVKD. The CDR3 runs 15 residues.

This clonotype was counted many times. The V call is TRBV4-1, the J call TRBJ2-1; perhaps D is TRBD1 or TRBD2 (6 bases each). The CDR3 runs 18 residues. Germline values: CDR1 MGHRA, CDR2 YSYEKL. V was trimmed by 4 bases and J by 0 bases, leaving 19 bases between them. CDR3 nucleotides: TGCGCCAGCAGCCCCGCTAAAAGGGGGGAGAGCTCCTACAATGAGCAGTTCTTC. Amino acid sequence: CASSPAKRGESSYNEQFF.

This clonotype was detected ten times or more. The gene calls are TRBV21-1 and TRBJ1-2; whether TRBD1, the table's D call, matches the DNA was not checked. TRBV21-1 constitutes a pseudogene. CDR3 size: 17 residues. The CDR3 nucleotides read TGTGCCAGCAGCAAAGGATATCGGGGCAGAGAAAACTATGGCTACACCTTC. Protein product: CASSKGYRGRENYGYTF.

The genes are TRBV12-3 or TRBV12-4 and TRBJ2-7; a possible D gene is TRBD2 (5 bases). The CDR3 contains 14 residues. V shed 4 bases and J shed 2 bases, with 12 bases lying between them. The CDR3 sequence: CASSSDYTTYEQYF. DNA for the CDR3: TGTGCCAGCAGTTCAGACTATACCACCTACGAGCAGTACTTC.

This clonotype was picked up many times. This sequence joins TRBV7-9 and TRBJ1-1, with D uncertain. CDR1 and CDR2 from the germline V gene are SEHNR and FQNEAQ (reference sequence). This CDR3 is built from 11 residues. Trimming stripped 4 bases from V and 8 bases from J, with 8 bases between. The CDR3 loop is CASSSPTEAFF. The CDR3 DNA reads TGTGCCAGCAGCTCGCCGACAGAAGCTTTCTTT.

This chain connects TRBV3-1 to TRBJ2-1; D possibly corresponds to TRBD1 (6 bases). The CDR3 totals 16 residues. Germline lookup yields CDR1 LGHDT and CDR2 YNNKEL (reference sequence). Deletions cut 3 bases from V and 4 bases from J, with 16 bases between. CDR3: CASSQLRDNPYNEQFF. In nucleotides, the CDR3 is TGTGCCAGCAGCCAGTTACGGGACAACCCTTACAATGAGCAGTTCTTC.

The table lists this clonotype with many counts. The genes are TRBV28 and TRBJ2-7; 12 nucleotides agree with TRBD2. The V gene end was trimmed by 5 bases and the J gene end by 6 bases; junction bases not matched to a gene: 8. Germline CDR1 is MDHEN and CDR2 is SYDVKM. The length of the CDR3 is 15 residues. CDR3 nucleotide sequence: TGTGCCAGCAGTGGACGACTAGCGGGGGTCGGCGAGCAGTACTTC. This translates into CASSGRLAGVGEQYF.

The sample holds a few counts of this clonotype. The gene calls are TRBV3-1 and TRBJ2-3, with 14 nucleotides matching TRBD2. This CDR3 has 19 residues. Germline lookup yields CDR1 LGHDT and CDR2 YNNKEL (reference sequence). V was pared by 1 base and J by 5 bases, with 11 bases of the junction left unmatched. This CDR3 reads CASSQVPSGLAGERDTQYF. The CDR3 nucleotides are TGTGCCAGCAGCCAAGTACCTTCGGGACTAGCGGGAGAAAGAGATACGCAGTATTTT.

This clonotype was recorded many times. The J gene is TRBJ1-1, the V gene TRBV6-2 or TRBV6-3, with a weak D call TRBD1 (5 bases). Trimming took off 5 bases at V and 6 bases at J, with 10 bases between the two ends. Germline V gene lookup returns CDR1 MNHEY and CDR2 SVGEGT. This CDR3 comprises 12 residues. In DNA form, the CDR3 reads TGTGCCAGCAGTCCCTGGGGGTCTGAAGCTTTCTTT. The encoded protein is CASSPWGSEAFF.

The J gene is TRBJ1-1, the V gene TRBV20-1, with D hard to call. Trimming removed 6 bases from V and 2 bases from J, with 10 bases in between. The CDR3 spans 12 residues. CDR1 and CDR2 (germline): DFQATT, SNEGSKA (reference sequence). The CDR3 DNA is TGCAGTGCAACATCAGGAAACACTGAAGCTTTCTTT. Encoded protein: CSATSGNTEAFF.

This clonotype appeared a single time. This rearrangement joins TRBV7-6 to TRBJ2-3; TRBD2 agrees at 10 bases. Germline assignment: CDR1 SGHVS and CDR2 FNYEAQ. V lost 2 bases and J lost 6; bases outside the gene matches: 8. This CDR3 has 16 residues. CDR3 nucleotides: TGTGCCAGCAGCTTATCAAGCGGGGGGGCTTACGATACGCAGTATTTT. It yields the protein CASSLSSGGAYDTQYF.

Only a few counts were recorded for this clonotype. The J gene is TRBJ1-1, the V gene TRBV5-1; a weak D match, TRBD1 (6 bases). V lost 3 bases, J lost 1 base, and 10 bases lay in between. The CDR3 length is 14 residues. The germline CDR1 and CDR2 sequences are SGHRS and YFSETQ. The CDR3 DNA is TGCGCCAGCAGCTGGACGACAGGGAACACTGAAGCTTTCTTT. Amino acids: CASSWTTGNTEAFF.

This clonotype occurred many times. The J gene is TRBJ1-2, the V gene TRBV29-1; possibly TRBD1 for D (6 bases). V was shortened by 7 bases and J by 6 bases, with 18 bases between the two germline ends. The CDR3 runs to 13 residues. Germline lookup yields CDR1 SQVTM and CDR2 ANQGSEA. CDR3 sequence (DNA): TGCAGCGCCGCCGTGGGGGGCCTGGATGGCTACACCTTC. The encoded protein is CSAAVGGLDGYTF.

This clonotype was counted ten times or more. This chain joins TRBV18 and TRBJ1-1; D unclear. Germline CDR1 reads KGHSH; CDR2 reads LQKENI. Trimming removed 11 bases at V and 1 base at J, with 11 bases between. The CDR3 totals 12 residues. CDR3 nucleotides: TGTGCCTCCTCCTCGGGGAACACTGAAGCTTTCTTT. Protein: CASSSGNTEAFF.

This clonotype was observed a few times. The chain uses TRBV9 and TRBJ2-3, with D possibly TRBD2 on 7 matching bases. Trimming took off 2 bases at V and 2 bases at J, with 12 bases between the two ends. The CDR3 has 15 residues. Germline V gives CDR1 SGDLS, CDR2 YYNGEE. Here the CDR3 reads CASSVGGPSTDTQYF. For the CDR3, the DNA is TGTGCCAGCAGCGTGGGGGGGCCATCCACAGATACGCAGTATTTT.

The table lists this clonotype with many counts. V and J are TRBV7-2 and TRBJ2-3, with 7 bases matching TRBD1. Germline V CDR1 and CDR2: SGHTA, FQGNSA. CDR3 length equals 14 residues. The V segment lost 3 bases and the J segment 2 bases; nucleotides outside the gene matches: 2. This chain's CDR3 is CASSLDRYTDTQYF. DNA of the CDR3: TGTGCCAGCAGCTTGGACAGGTACACAGATACGCAGTATTTT. Looking up the rest from reference TRBV7-2 and TRBJ2-3 gives the full variable domain: GAGVSQSPSNKVTEKGKDVELRCDPISGHTALYWYRQSLGQGLEFLIYFQGNSAPDKSGLPSDRFSAERTGGSVSTLTIQRTQQEDSAVYLCASSLDRYTDTQYFGPGTRLTVL.

This clonotype was counted between two and nine times. The chain couples TRBV29-1 to TRBJ2-2; TRBD1 agrees at 8 bases. The CDR3 contains 16 residues. With 7 bases clipped from V and 7 bases from J, the junction kept 17 bases outside the gene matches. The germline V gene has CDR1 SQVTM and CDR2 ANQGSEA. The CDR3 loop is CSAEQYRGWAGGELFF. The DNA of the CDR3 is TGCAGCGCCGAGCAATACAGGGGGTGGGCTGGCGGGGAGCTGTTTTTT.

The CDR3 region has the DNA TGTGCCAGCGCAGGGACAAACAATCAGCCCCAGCATTTT. It is translated as CASAGTNNQPQHF. This chain links TRBV11-2 with TRBJ1-5; D may be TRBD1 (6 bases). This CDR3 contains 13 residues. The germline V and J ends were trimmed by 8 bases and 3 bases, with 11 bases remaining between them. Germline CDR1 SGHAT, CDR2 FQNNGV.

There are many counts of this clonotype. The rearrangement uses TRBV7-8 and TRBJ1-2; D is ambiguous. Germline V gene data show CDR1 as SGHVS and CDR2 as FQNEAQ. The CDR3 covers 14 residues. The germline V and J ends were trimmed by 1 base and 4 bases, with 10 bases remaining between them. The DNA of the CDR3 is TGTGCCAGCAGCTTAGAGCTAAGGGCCTATGGCTACACCTTC. Residues: CASSLELRAYGYTF.